This is a list of T cell receptor beta chains from one sample in a study of CXCR3-negative and CXCR3-positive naive CD8 T cells. TCRdb reprocessed the 5' RACE reads and keeps a single row for each CDR3 protein, giving no DNA. Its listing shows about 4,800 distinct CDR3 sequences. The sequencing sample was made of naive CXCR3- CD8+ T cells from blood. Receptors originate from a human donor in good health. Some clones in this sample may be carry-over from other donors' samples. The CDR3 runs from the conserved cysteine through the conserved F or W. Rows may omit the clone size; those that give it use once, few, many or a size class.

CDR3aa: CASSPHPDNQPQHF
j_gene: TRBJ1-5
abundance: medium-sized
v_gene: TRBV25-1

CDR3aa: CASSFAGAGTSWGQPQHF
j_gene: TRBJ1-5
abundance: medium-sized
v_gene: TRBV28

CDR3aa: CSVVGVDGISWPSAYEQYF
j_gene: TRBJ2-7
abundance: NA
v_gene: TRBV29-1

CDR3aa: CASSRGYTEAFF
j_gene: TRBJ1-1
abundance: medium-sized
v_gene: TRBV3-1

CDR3aa: CASSYSGSRSYNEQFF
j_gene: TRBJ2-1
abundance: medium-sized
v_gene: TRBV6-6

CDR3aa: CASQSGDSYNEQFF
j_gene: TRBJ2-1
abundance: NA
v_gene: TRBV7-9

CDR3aa: CASSQTGLPYEQYF
j_gene: TRBJ2-7
abundance: NA
v_gene: TRBV28

CDR3aa: CSAPKDSDLFYEQYF
j_gene: TRBJ2-7
abundance: NA
v_gene: TRBV20-1

CDR3aa: CAWRDTGELFF
j_gene: TRBJ2-2
abundance: medium-sized
v_gene: TRBV30

CDR3aa: CASSGGTDYEQYF
j_gene: TRBJ2-7
abundance: NA
v_gene: TRBV7-9

CDR3aa: CASSPRVAGGPTEQFF
j_gene: TRBJ2-1
abundance: medium-sized
v_gene: TRBV11-3

CDR3aa: CASSFSGLAKNIQYF
j_gene: TRBJ2-4
abundance: NA
v_gene: TRBV12-3/TRBV12-4

CDR3aa: CSARAVSTYEQYF
j_gene: TRBJ2-7
abundance: medium-sized
v_gene: TRBV20-1

CDR3aa: CSLSKGEGTDTQYF
j_gene: TRBJ2-3
abundance: medium-sized
v_gene: TRBV29-1

CDR3aa: CASSLGGTPLF
j_gene: TRBJ2-7
abundance: medium-sized
v_gene: TRBV7-2

CDR3aa: CASSSRVGATEAFF
j_gene: TRBJ1-1
abundance: NA
v_gene: TRBV12-3/TRBV12-4

CDR3aa: CSARGLAVYTDTQYF
j_gene: TRBJ2-3
abundance: NA
v_gene: TRBV20-1

CDR3aa: CASKEWAGGTEAFF
j_gene: TRBJ1-1
abundance: large
v_gene: TRBV11-2

CDR3aa: CAISGAYEQYF
j_gene: TRBJ2-7
abundance: NA
v_gene: TRBV10-3

CDR3aa: CASGPSGLAPYEQYF
j_gene: TRBJ2-7
abundance: NA
v_gene: TRBV19

CDR3aa: CSVSRPGTGELFF
j_gene: TRBJ2-2
abundance: NA
v_gene: TRBV29-1

CDR3aa: CSARGTVAGTEAFF
j_gene: TRBJ1-1
abundance: medium-sized
v_gene: TRBV20-1

CDR3aa: CASSASGSSYNEQFF
j_gene: TRBJ2-1
abundance: medium-sized
v_gene: TRBV5-6

CDR3aa: CSARENTLSSYNEQFF
j_gene: TRBJ2-1
abundance: NA
v_gene: TRBV20-1

CDR3aa: CASSLTGDTEAFF
j_gene: TRBJ1-1
abundance: NA
v_gene: TRBV7-9

CDR3aa: CASEKSGRTYEQYF
j_gene: TRBJ2-7
abundance: medium-sized
v_gene: TRBV7-9

CDR3aa: CASSQDHTYNEQFF
j_gene: TRBJ2-1
abundance: NA
v_gene: TRBV3-1

CDR3aa: CASSYSVGTDTQYF
j_gene: TRBJ2-3
abundance: medium-sized
v_gene: TRBV6-6

CDR3aa: CSGLAGAGEQYF
j_gene: TRBJ2-7
abundance: NA
v_gene: TRBV29-1

CDR3aa: CASSASTEDGYTF
j_gene: TRBJ1-2
abundance: NA
v_gene: TRBV5-5

CDR3aa: CASSPRLAGGPYEQYF
j_gene: TRBJ2-7
abundance: NA
v_gene: TRBV7-9

CDR3aa: CSVEGHLSGSSYNEQFF
j_gene: TRBJ2-1
abundance: NA
v_gene: TRBV29-1

CDR3aa: CASSERARTDTQYF
j_gene: TRBJ2-3
abundance: medium-sized
v_gene: TRBV25-1

CDR3aa: CSAPTQGAGQPQHF
j_gene: TRBJ1-5
abundance: NA
v_gene: TRBV20-1

CDR3aa: CAWSVRSLFRF
j_gene: TRBJ1-1
abundance: medium-sized
v_gene: TRBV30

CDR3aa: CASSITPTDFAEAFF
j_gene: TRBJ1-1
abundance: medium-sized
v_gene: TRBV19

CDR3aa: CASSPYPLAMNPEQFF
j_gene: TRBJ2-1
abundance: medium-sized
v_gene: TRBV12-3/TRBV12-4

CDR3aa: CASRTDGGINTEAFF
j_gene: TRBJ1-1
abundance: NA
v_gene: TRBV5-1

CDR3aa: CASSFRGVGELFF
j_gene: TRBJ2-2
abundance: NA
v_gene: TRBV28

CDR3aa: CASSSGQGYNEQYF
j_gene: TRBJ2-7
abundance: medium-sized
v_gene: TRBV7-6

CDR3aa: CASRTAAGELFF
j_gene: TRBJ2-2
abundance: NA
v_gene: TRBV2

CDR3aa: CASYRGLEAFF
j_gene: TRBJ1-1
abundance: NA
v_gene: TRBV27